This record looks at one T cell receptor (beta chain) sequence and its context. Antigen unknown. Naive-designated CD8 cells lacked CD45RO, were positively enriched for CCR7, and omitted terminally differentiated effector memory CD45RA+ cells. This entry belongs to a study of shared clonotypes between healthy human individuals. Study context: Each donor had three CD4 naive, three CD4 memory, two CD8 naive and one CD8 memory plate. Study-level points and caveats: Represented diversity (both genetic and exposure-history) was limited by the small number of donors.

The protocol was immunoSEQ multiplex PCR, while the TCRdb copy is restricted to in-frame clones and leaves out a portion. The sample contains over 750,000 clones, 95% to 97% of which appear only once. Trimming at V came to 5 bases and at J to 9 bases, leaving 7 bases not matched to a gene. Germline CDR1 reads MNHEY; CDR2 reads SMNVEV (reference sequence). The CDR3 contains 15 residues. The V gene is TRBV27, the J gene TRBJ2-1, with 13 bases aligning to TRBD2. The clonotype was recovered from a man aged 25-45 years in good health. Sequencing was carried out using naive CD8+ T cells sorted from blood. CDR3 amino acids: CASSMPGLAGTEQFF. The CDR3 DNA follows: TGTGCCAGCAGTATGCCGGGACTAGCGGGAACTGAGCAGTTCTTC.